This section outlines one T cell receptor (beta chain) sequence together with its context. Some clones are missing from TCRdb's copy, which holds only in-frame ones; the method was immunoSEQ multiplex PCR. The sample includes over 40,000 clones, roughly 83% seen only once; the top ten take roughly 14%. The sample comes from a study of blood T cell repertoires in COVID-19. Study at large: The origin of the acute and convalescent COVID-19 samples was the United States, Italy and Spain. The cDNA or gDNA used as material had been derived from T cells, B-cell-depleted T cells, or PBMCs.

The germline V gene has CDR1 SEHNR and CDR2 FQNEAQ (reference sequence). CDR3 size: 14 residues. V lost 2 bases and J lost 8; bases outside the gene matches: 6. The clonotype originates from a human donor in a cohort sampled during active COVID-19. The sequencing sample was made of peripheral blood. This chain links TRBV7-9 with TRBJ2-1, with 7 bases lining up with TRBD2. CDR3 coding DNA: TGTGCCAGCAGCTTAAGGGGAGGGGAAGATGAGCAGTTCTTC. Translated: CASSLRGGEDEQFF.